This passage covers 16 T cell receptor beta chains from one sample sequenced in a study of blood T cell repertoires in COVID-19. Only in-frame clones appear in the TCRdb table, and some are missing; sequencing was by immunoSEQ multiplex PCR. The sample includes roughly 250,000 clones, more than 70% of them seen just once. Material: peripheral blood. Receptors were obtained from a middle-aged woman who had recovered from COVID-19.

V usage is TRBV29-1 and J usage is TRBJ2-5; D is unclear. CDR1 is SQVTM and CDR2 is ANQGSEA in the germline V gene. The CDR3 is made up of 11 amino acids. Trimming took off 7 bases at V and 7 bases at J, with 13 bases between the two ends. CDR3 protein: CSALRGGTQYF. In nucleotides, the CDR3 is TGCAGCGCCCTACGAGGCGGGACCCAGTACTTC. Combining the CDR3 with reference TRBV29-1 and TRBJ2-5 gives the whole variable domain SAVISQKPSRDICQRGTSLTIQCQVDSQVTMMFWYRQQPGQSLTLIATANQGSEATYESGFVIDKFPISRPNLTFSTLTVSNMSPEDSSIYLCSALRGGTQYFGPGTRLLVL.

The genes are TRBV11-3 and TRBJ2-2, with a weak D call TRBD1 (5 bases). This CDR3 spans 16 amino acids. V was trimmed by 2 bases and J by 2 bases, leaving 12 bases between them. Germline V CDR1 and CDR2: SGHNT, YENEEA. The CDR3 coding sequence is TGTGCCAGCAGCTTAATCACCAGGGCCAACACCGGGGAGCTGTTTTTT. Translating it yields CASSLITRANTGELFF.

The chain employs TRBV30 and TRBJ2-7; 7 nucleotides align to TRBD2. Germline loops: CDR1 GTSNPN, CDR2 SVGIG (reference sequence). The CDR3 is made up of 13 amino acids. J was trimmed by 3 bases and V by 0 bases; bases with no gene match: 2. The CDR3 coding sequence is TGTGCCTGGAGTGTAGCGGGGATCTACGAGCAGTACTTC. It encodes CAWSVAGIYEQYF.

A few counts support this clone. Other DNA variants within this sample encode the same CDR3. V is TRBV7-9 and J is TRBJ1-1; D may be TRBD1 (5 bases). CDR3 length equals 14 residues. The germline V and J ends were trimmed by 1 base and 5 bases, with 11 bases remaining between them. The germline gives CDR1 SEHNR, CDR2 FQNEAQ (reference sequence). The CDR3 sequence: CASSLVREGTEAFF. The CDR3 DNA sequence: TGTGCCAGCAGCTTAGTCAGGGAGGGGACTGAAGCTTTCTTT.

This sequence joins TRBV7-2 and TRBJ1-1, with 11 bases that match TRBD1. Germline-derived CDR1 and CDR2 are SGHTA and FQGNSA. The CDR3 is 16 amino acids. With V trimmed by 5 bases and J by 4 bases, 9 bases remained unmatched. DNA for the CDR3: TGTGCCAGCAGCGTGGACAGGGGGCGCGTTGGCACTGAAGCTTTCTTT. This codes for CASSVDRGRVGTEAFF.

V gene TRBV19 combines with J gene TRBJ1-2; tentatively, D is TRBD1 (5 bases). CDR1 and CDR2 from the germline V gene are LNHDA and SQIVND (reference sequence). Trimming took off 7 bases at V and 8 bases at J, with 20 bases between the two ends. CDR3 length equals 14 residues. The CDR3 protein is CASTTEEGFRGYTF. The CDR3 coding sequence is TGTGCCAGTACCACGGAGGAGGGGTTTCGAGGCTACACCTTC.

The V gene is TRBV27, the J gene TRBJ2-2, with a possible D match to TRBD1 (6 bases). V was cut by 8 bases and J by 3 bases, with 16 bases left in between. CDR1 and CDR2 (germline): MNHEY, SMNVEV (reference sequence). CDR3 length: 15 residues. The CDR3 sequence: CASRRDNSYTGELFF. The CDR3 coding sequence is TGTGCCAGCCGACGGGACAACTCTTACACCGGGGAGCTGTTTTTT.

CDR3 bases: TGTGCCAGCAGCTTGGACAGGGGGGCAGATACGCAGTATTTT. Translating gives CASSLDRGADTQYF. The chain has TRBV5-8 and TRBJ2-3; 8 bases are shared with TRBD1. The CDR3 consists of 14 residues. CDR1 is SGHTS and CDR2 is YDEGEE in the germline V gene. Trimming removed 0 bases from V and 4 bases from J; junction bases left unmatched: 1. The full variable domain, its missing parts supplied by reference TRBV5-8 and TRBJ2-3, is EAGVTQSPTHLIKTRGQQATLRCSPISGHTSVYWYQQALGLGLQFLLWYDEGEERNRGNFPPRFSGRQFPNYSSELNVNALELEDSALYLCASSLDRGADTQYFGPGTRLTVL.

V is TRBV13 and J is TRBJ1-2, with 9 positions matching TRBD1. Germline loops: CDR1 PRHDT, CDR2 FYEKMQ (reference sequence). The junction had 14 bases not matched to a gene; V was cut back by 5 bases and J by 7 bases. The CDR3 sequence is 16 residues long. The CDR3 coding sequence is TGTGCCAGCAGCCTTCAACCGACAGGGGGATTCGTTGGCTACACCTTC. This codes for CASSLQPTGGFVGYTF.

The gene calls are TRBV7-9 and TRBJ1-2; 9 bases match TRBD1. There are 15 residues in the CDR3. V shed 5 bases and J 3 bases; nucleotides not matched to a gene: 7. The V gene's germline CDR1 is SEHNR and CDR2 FQNEAQ (reference sequence). CDR3 region: CASSDSRTGDYGYTF. The CDR3 DNA is TGTGCCAGCAGCGATAGCCGGACAGGGGACTATGGCTACACCTTC.

The chain joins TRBV4-3 to TRBJ2-1; 8 positions match TRBD2. The CDR3 runs to 17 residues. Germline V CDR1 and CDR2: LGHNA, YSLEER. J gave up 4 bases and V 2 bases, and 10 bases lay outside the gene matches. The CDR3 here is CASSQSSGTSPYNEQFF. CDR3 nucleotides: TGCGCCAGCAGCCAATCGTCCGGGACTAGTCCTTACAATGAGCAGTTCTTC.

This sequence joins TRBV19 and TRBJ2-7, with a tentative D call TRBD1 (5 bases). CDR1 LNHDA and CDR2 SQIVND come from the germline V gene (reference sequence). Trimming removed 5 bases from V and 3 bases from J, with 14 bases in between. The CDR3 has 14 residues. CDR3 sequence: CASSFERQNYEQYF. CDR3 coding DNA: TGTGCCAGTAGTTTCGAAAGACAGAACTACGAGCAGTACTTC.

This clone was detected many times. The rearrangement uses TRBV5-1 and TRBJ2-7; 7 bases match TRBD1. CDR1 is SGHRS and CDR2 is YFSETQ in the germline V gene. The CDR3 covers 14 residues. V shed 4 bases and J 4 bases; nucleotides not matched to a gene: 8. The CDR3 sequence: CASSARDRLYEQYF. CDR3 nucleotides: TGCGCCAGCAGCGCACGGGACAGACTATACGAGCAGTACTTC.

The CDR3 reads CASSIDSLKGAEAFF. CDR3 nucleotides: TGTGCCAGTAGTATAGATTCGCTGAAGGGGGCTGAAGCTTTCTTT. V gene TRBV19 combines with J gene TRBJ1-1; weak D call: TRBD1 (6 bases). This CDR3 is built from 15 residues. The germline V gene has CDR1 LNHDA and CDR2 SQIVND (reference sequence). V was trimmed by 0 bases and J by 6 bases, leaving 14 bases between them.

The chain combines TRBV2 with TRBJ2-4; 7 bases fit TRBD1. The CDR3 loop spans 18 amino acids. The V gene end was trimmed by 3 bases and the J gene end by 0 bases; junction bases not matched to a gene: 11. Germline-derived CDR1 and CDR2 are SNHLY and FYNNEI. The CDR3 reads CASSDPKDRTIAKNIQYF. In nucleotides, the CDR3 is TGTGCCAGCAGTGACCCTAAGGACAGGACGATAGCCAAAAACATTCAGTACTTC.

The chain combines TRBV7-8 with TRBJ2-1, with D perhaps TRBD1 (6 bases). Germline V gene data show CDR1 as SGHVS and CDR2 as FQNEAQ. V was trimmed by 2 bases and J by 6 bases, leaving 14 bases between them. The CDR3 is 15 amino acids. The CDR3 nucleotides are TGTGCCAGCAGCTTAATCCAGGGGACCACCAATGAGCAGTTCTTC. It codes for CASSLIQGTTNEQFF.